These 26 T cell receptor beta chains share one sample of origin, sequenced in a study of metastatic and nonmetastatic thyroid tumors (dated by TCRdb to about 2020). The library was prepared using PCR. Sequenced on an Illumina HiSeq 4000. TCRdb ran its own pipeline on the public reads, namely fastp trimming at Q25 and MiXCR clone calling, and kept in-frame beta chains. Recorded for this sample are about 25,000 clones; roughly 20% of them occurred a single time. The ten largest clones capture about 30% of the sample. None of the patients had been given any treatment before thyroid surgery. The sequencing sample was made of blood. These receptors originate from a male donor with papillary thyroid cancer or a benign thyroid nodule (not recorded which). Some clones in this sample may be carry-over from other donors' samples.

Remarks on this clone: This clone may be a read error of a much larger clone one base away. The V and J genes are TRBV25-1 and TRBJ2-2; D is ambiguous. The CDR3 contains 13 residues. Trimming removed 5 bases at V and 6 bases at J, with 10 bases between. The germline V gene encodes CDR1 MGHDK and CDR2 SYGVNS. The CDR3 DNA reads TGTGCCAGCAGTTATCTGGGGTCCGGGGAGCTGTTTTTT. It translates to CASSYLGSGELFF.

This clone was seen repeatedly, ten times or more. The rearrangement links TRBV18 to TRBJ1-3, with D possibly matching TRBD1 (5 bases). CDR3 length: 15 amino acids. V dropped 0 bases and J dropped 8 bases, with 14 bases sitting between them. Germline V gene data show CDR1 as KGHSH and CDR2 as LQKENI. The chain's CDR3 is CASSPPGDRRDTIYF. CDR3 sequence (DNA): TGTGCCAGCTCACCACCGGGGGATCGACGGGACACCATATATTTT.

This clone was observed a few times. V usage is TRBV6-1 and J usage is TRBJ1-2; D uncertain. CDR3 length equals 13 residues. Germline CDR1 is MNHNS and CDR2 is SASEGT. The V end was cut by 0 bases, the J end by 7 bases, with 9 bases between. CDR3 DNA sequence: TGTGCCAGCAGTGAAGCAGGGAACGGTGGCTACACCTTC. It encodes CASSEAGNGGYTF.

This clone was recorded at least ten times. This chain's CDR3 is CASGSVLGVSSGNTIYF. DNA for the CDR3: TGTGCTAGTGGTTCGGTACTGGGTGTTAGCTCTGGAAACACCATATATTTT. V and J are TRBV12-5 and TRBJ1-3; D not resolved. The germline V and J ends were trimmed by 4 bases and 0 bases, with 16 bases remaining between them. The CDR3 has 17 amino acids. The germline CDR1 and CDR2 sequences are LGHNT and FRNRAP.

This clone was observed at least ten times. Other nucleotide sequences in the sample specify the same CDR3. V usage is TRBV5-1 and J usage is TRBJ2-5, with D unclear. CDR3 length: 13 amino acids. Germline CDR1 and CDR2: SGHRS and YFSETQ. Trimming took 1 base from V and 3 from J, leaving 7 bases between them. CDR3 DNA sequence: TGCGCCAGCAGCTTGAGTGGCAAAGAGACCCAGTACTTC. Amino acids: CASSLSGKETQYF.

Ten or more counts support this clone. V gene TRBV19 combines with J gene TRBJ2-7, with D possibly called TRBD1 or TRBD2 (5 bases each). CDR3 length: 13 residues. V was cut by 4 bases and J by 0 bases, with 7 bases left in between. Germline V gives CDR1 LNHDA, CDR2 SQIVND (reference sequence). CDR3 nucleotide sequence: TGTGCCAGTAGTACGGGGCCCTCCTACGAGCAGTACTTC. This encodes CASSTGPSYEQYF.

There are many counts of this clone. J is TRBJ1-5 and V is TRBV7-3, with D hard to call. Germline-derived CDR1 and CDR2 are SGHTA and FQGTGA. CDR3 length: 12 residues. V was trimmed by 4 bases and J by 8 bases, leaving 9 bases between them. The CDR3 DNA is TGTGCCAGCAGCTATAGGTGGGAGCCCCAGCATTTT. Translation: CASSYRWEPQHF.

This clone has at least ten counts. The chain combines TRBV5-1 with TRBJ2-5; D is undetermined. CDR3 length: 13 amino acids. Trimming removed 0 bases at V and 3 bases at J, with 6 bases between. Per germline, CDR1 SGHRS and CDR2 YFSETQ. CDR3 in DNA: TGCGCCAGCAGCTTGGGACGGGAAGAGACCCAGTACTTC. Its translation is CASSLGREETQYF.

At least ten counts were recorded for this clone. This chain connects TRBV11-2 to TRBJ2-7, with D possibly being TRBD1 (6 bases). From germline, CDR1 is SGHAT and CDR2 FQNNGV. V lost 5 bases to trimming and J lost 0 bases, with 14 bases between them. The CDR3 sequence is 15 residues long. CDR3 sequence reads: CASSPLGTYSYEQYF. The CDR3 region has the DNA TGTGCCAGCAGCCCCCTTGGGACATACTCCTACGAGCAGTACTTC.

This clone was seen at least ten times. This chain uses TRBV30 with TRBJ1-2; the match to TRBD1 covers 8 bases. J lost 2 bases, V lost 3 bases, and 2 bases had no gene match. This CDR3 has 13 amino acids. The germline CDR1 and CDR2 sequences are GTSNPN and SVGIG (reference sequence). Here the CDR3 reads CAWRDRANYGYTF. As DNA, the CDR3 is TGTGCCTGGAGGGACAGGGCCAACTATGGCTACACCTTC.

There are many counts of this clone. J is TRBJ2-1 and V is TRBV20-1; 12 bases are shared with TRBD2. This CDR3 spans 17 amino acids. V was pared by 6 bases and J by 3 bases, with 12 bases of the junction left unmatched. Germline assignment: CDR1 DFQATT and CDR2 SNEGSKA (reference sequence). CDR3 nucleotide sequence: TGCAGTGCGCAATCCCAGGGACTAGCGGGCTTCTACAATGAGCAGTTCTTC. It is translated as CSAQSQGLAGFYNEQFF.

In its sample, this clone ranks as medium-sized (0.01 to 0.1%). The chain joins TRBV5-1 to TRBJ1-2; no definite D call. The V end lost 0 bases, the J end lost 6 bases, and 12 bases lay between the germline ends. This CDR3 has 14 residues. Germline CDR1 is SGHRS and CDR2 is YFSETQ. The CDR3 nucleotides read TGCGCCAGCAGCTTGGAGAGTTACCGGAATGGCTACACCTTC. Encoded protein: CASSLESYRNGYTF.

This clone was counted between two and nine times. The CDR3 here is CASSVAGTVAGVYNEQFF. DNA of the CDR3: TGTGCCAGCAGCGTAGCGGGTACGGTGGCAGGGGTGTACAATGAGCAGTTCTTC. The chain employs TRBV9 and TRBJ2-1; perhaps TRBD1 as D (6 bases). In germline, CDR1 is SGDLS, CDR2 YYNGEE. V was cut by 0 bases and J by 4 bases, with 20 bases left in between. This CDR3 is 18 amino acids long.

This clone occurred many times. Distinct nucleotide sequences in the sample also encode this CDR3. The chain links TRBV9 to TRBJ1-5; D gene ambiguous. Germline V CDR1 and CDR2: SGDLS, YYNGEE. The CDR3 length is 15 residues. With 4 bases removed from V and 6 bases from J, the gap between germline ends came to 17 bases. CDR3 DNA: TGTGCCAGCAGCCCTCCGGGCCCCCTGGGTCAGCCCCAGCATTTT. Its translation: CASSPPGPLGQPQHF.

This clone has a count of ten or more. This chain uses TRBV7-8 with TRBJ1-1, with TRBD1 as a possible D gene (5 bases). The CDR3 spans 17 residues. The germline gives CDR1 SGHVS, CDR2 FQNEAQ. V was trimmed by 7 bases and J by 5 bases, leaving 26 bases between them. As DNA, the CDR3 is TGTGCCAGCACTTACTGGGGTATTAGCTCCGGGGGTACTGAAGCTTTCTTT. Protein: CASTYWGISSGGTEAFF.

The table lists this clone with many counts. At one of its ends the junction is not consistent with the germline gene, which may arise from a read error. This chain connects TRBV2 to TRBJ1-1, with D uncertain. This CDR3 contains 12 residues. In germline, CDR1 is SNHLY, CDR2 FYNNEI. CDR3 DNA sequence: TGTGCCAGCAGTGGTTCGGGCAGTGAACCTTTCTTT. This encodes CASSGSGSEPFF.

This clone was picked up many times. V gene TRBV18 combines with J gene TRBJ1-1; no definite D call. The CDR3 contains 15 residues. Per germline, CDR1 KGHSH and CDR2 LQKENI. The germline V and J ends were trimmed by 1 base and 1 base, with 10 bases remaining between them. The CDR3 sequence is CASSPRGPPNTEAFF. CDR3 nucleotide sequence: TGTGCCAGCTCACCACGGGGTCCTCCGAACACTGAAGCTTTCTTT.

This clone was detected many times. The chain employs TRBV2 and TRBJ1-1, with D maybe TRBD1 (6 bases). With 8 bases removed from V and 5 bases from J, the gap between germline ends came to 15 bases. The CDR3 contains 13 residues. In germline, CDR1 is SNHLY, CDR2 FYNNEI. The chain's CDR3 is CASHLQGGTEAFF. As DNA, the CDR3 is TGTGCCAGCCATCTACAGGGTGGAACTGAAGCTTTCTTT.

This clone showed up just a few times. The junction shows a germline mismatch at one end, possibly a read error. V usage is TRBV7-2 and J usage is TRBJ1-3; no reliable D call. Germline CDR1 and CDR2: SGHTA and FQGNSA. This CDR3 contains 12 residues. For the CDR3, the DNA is TGTGCCAGCAGCTTACGGATAAACACCATATACTTT. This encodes CASSLRINTIYF.

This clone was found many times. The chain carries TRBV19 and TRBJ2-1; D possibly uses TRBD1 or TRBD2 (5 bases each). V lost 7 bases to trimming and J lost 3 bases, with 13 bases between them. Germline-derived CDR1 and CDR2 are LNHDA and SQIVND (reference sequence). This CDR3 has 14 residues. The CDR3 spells CASKDGTSYNEQFF. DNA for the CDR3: TGTGCCAGTAAGGACGGGACGAGCTACAATGAGCAGTTCTTC.

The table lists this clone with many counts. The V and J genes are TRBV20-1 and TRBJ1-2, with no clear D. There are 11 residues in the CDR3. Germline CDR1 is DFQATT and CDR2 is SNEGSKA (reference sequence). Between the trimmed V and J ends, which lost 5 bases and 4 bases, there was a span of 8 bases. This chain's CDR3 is CSAPDSYGYTF. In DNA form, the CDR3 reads TGCAGTGCTCCGGACTCCTATGGCTACACCTTC.

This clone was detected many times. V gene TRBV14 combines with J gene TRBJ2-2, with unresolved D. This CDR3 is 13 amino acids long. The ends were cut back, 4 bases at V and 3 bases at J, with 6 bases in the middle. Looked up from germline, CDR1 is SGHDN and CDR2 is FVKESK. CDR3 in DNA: TGTGCCAGCAGCCTGACATACACCGGGGAGCTGTTTTTT. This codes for CASSLTYTGELFF.

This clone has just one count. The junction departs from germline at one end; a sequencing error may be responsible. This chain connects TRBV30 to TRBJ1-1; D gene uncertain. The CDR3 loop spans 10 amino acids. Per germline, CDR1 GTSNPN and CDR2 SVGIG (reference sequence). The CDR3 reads CAWVERRALF. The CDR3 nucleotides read TGTGCCTGGGTGGAGAGAAGAGCTTTGTTT.

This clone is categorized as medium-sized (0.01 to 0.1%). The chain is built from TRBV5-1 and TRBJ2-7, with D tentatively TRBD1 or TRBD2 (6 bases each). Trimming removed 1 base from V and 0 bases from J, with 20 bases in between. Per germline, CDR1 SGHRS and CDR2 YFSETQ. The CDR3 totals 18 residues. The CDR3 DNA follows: TGCGCCAGCAGCTTGATGGACGCCGGGGGCCCCAGCTCCTACGAGCAGTACTTC. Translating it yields CASSLMDAGGPSSYEQYF.

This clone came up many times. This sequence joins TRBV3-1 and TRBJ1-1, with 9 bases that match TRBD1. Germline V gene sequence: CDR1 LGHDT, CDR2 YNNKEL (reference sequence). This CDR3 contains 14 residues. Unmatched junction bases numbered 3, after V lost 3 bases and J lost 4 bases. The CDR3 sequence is CASSHLQGATEAFF. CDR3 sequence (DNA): TGTGCCAGCAGCCACCTACAGGGGGCCACTGAAGCTTTCTTT.

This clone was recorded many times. The CDR3 nucleotides read TGTGCCAGCAGCCAAACGGGGGGGAGCACAGATACGCAGTATTTT. It encodes CASSQTGGSTDTQYF. This sequence joins TRBV4-2 and TRBJ2-3; TRBD2 aligns across 8 bases. The germline gives CDR1 LGHNA, CDR2 YNFKEQ. This CDR3 spans 15 amino acids. V was pared by 2 bases and J by 0 bases, with 1 base of the junction left unmatched.